This TCR beta chain came from a study of blood T cell repertoires in COVID-19. The germline V gene has CDR1 KGHDR and CDR2 SFDVKD. V dropped 4 bases and J dropped 7 bases, with 15 bases sitting between them. This CDR3 spans 14 amino acids. This clone has just a few counts. Method: immunoSEQ multiplex PCR; TCRdb's copy keeps in-frame clones and lacks some. Among under 150,000 clones listed, about 79% were seen once. The receptor was derived from a woman of 80 years or more with active or convalescent COVID-19. The rearrangement links TRBV24-1 to TRBJ2-5; a weak D match, TRBD1 (6 bases). The specimen was peripheral blood. The CDR3 DNA sequence: TGTGCCACCAGTGACCACGGACAGTATGCGACCCAGTACTTC. It codes for CATSDHGQYATQYF.